These 2 T cell receptor beta chains share one sample of origin, sequenced in a study of OX40 agonist ivuxolimab in advanced cancers. Profiling relied on immunoSEQ multiplex PCR, and the TCRdb table lists in-frame clones only, not all of them. The sample shows about 53,000 clones, around 79% of them seen only once. The material sequenced was CD4+ or CD8+ T cells sorted from blood, taken in a trial of the OX40 agonist ivuxolimab. The receptors stem from an adult with an advanced solid tumor such as melanoma, head and neck, liver or kidney cancer.

This sequence joins TRBV18 and TRBJ1-4; D unclear. The CDR3 has 14 amino acids. The germline V gene has CDR1 KGHSH and CDR2 LQKENI. Trimming stripped 2 bases from V and 5 bases from J, with 9 bases between. The CDR3, as DNA: TGTGCCAGCTCACCAGCCCCCACCAATGAAAAACTGTTTTTT. Amino acids: CASSPAPTNEKLFF.

The chain combines TRBV2 with TRBJ2-1; 9 bases fit TRBD2. The J segment lost 3 bases and the V segment lost 1 base, leaving 1 base of the junction unmatched. CDR1 SNHLY and CDR2 FYNNEI come from the germline V gene. The CDR3 length is 15 residues. This chain's CDR3 is CASSEGGGGYNEQFF. The CDR3, as DNA: TGTGCCAGCAGTGAAGGCGGGGGGGGCTACAATGAGCAGTTCTTC.